These 17 T cell receptor beta chains came from one sample sequenced in a study of naive and memory T cell subsets. Two oligonucleotides, mixed equimolar, formed the beta constant-region primer covering TRBC1 and TRBC2. Ligated cDNA was amplified by four rounds of PCR with nested alpha and beta constant-region primers and SP2. TCRdb itself ran the UMI-ligation and nested PCR reads through MiXCR, one entry per CDR3 protein. The sample records some 30,000 distinct CDR3 sequences, 15% to 20% being singletons. The sequenced sample was effector memory CD4+ T cells from blood. Documented subset: effector memory, CD45RA- CD27-. The receptors were sampled from a human donor in good health.

This clonotype was seen a handful of times. The genes are TRBV20-1 and TRBJ2-5; possibly TRBD2 for D (6 bases). CDR1 is DFQATT and CDR2 is SNEGSKA in the germline V gene (reference sequence). V lost 1 base and J 2 bases, leaving 14 bases between the germline ends. CDR3 length: 15 amino acids. CDR3 sequence: CSARAPSAPQETQYF. The DNA of the CDR3 is TGCAGTGCTAGAGCCCCTAGCGCACCGCAAGAGACCCAGTACTTC.

V is TRBV19 and J is TRBJ2-1; 7 nucleotides agree with TRBD2. From germline, CDR1 is LNHDA and CDR2 SQIVND (reference sequence). This CDR3 is built from 14 residues. V dropped 5 bases and J dropped 10; count of bases not matched to a gene: 11. The CDR3 loop is CASSSGLFSREQFF. In DNA form, the CDR3 reads TGTGCCAGTAGTTCGGGACTATTCTCAAGGGAGCAGTTCTTC.

Here the CDR3 reads CASSVREGTFTDTQYF. The CDR3 bases are TGTGCCAGCAGCGTAAGGGAGGGAACCTTCACAGATACGCAGTATTTT. The chain uses TRBV9 and TRBJ2-3, with 7 bases matching TRBD2. The V gene end was trimmed by 1 base and the J gene end by 2 bases; junction bases not matched to a gene: 7. Looked up from germline, CDR1 is SGDLS and CDR2 is YYNGEE. The CDR3 spans 16 residues. Combining the CDR3 with reference TRBV9 and TRBJ2-3 gives the whole variable domain DSGVTQTPKHLITATGQRVTLRCSPRSGDLSVYWYQQSLDQGLQFLIQYYNGEERAKGNILERFSAQQFPDLHSELNLSSLELGDSALYFCASSVREGTFTDTQYFGPGTRLTVL.

The rearrangement links TRBV28 to TRBJ1-1; D is unclear. Germline-derived CDR1 and CDR2 are MDHEN and SYDVKM. This CDR3 is built from 11 residues. The germline V and J ends were trimmed by 7 bases and 0 bases, with 3 bases remaining between them. The DNA for the CDR3 is TGTGCCAGCAAGGTGAACACTGAAGCTTTCTTT. Translation: CASKVNTEAFF.

Note on this clonotype: Just one base apart from a much larger clone, this may be a read error. The CDR3 carries no conserved terminal phenylalanine or tryptophan, so it likely arises from a read error. The gene calls are TRBV11-2 and TRBJ1-4, with a tentative D call TRBD1 (5 bases). CDR3 length equals 16 residues. Trimming removed 1 base from V and 5 bases from J, with 14 bases in between. Germline V gene sequence: CDR1 SGHAT, CDR2 FQNNGV. CDR3 nucleotide sequence: TGTGCCAGCAGCTTAGCTGGTGGTGGGGGAAATGAAAAACTGTTTATT. Residues: CASSLAGGGGNEKLFI.

There are many counts of this clonotype. The chain joins TRBV29-1 to TRBJ2-7, with 9 nucleotides matching TRBD1. Per the germline V gene, CDR1 is SQVTM and CDR2 is ANQGSEA. Trimming at V came to 4 bases and at J to 1 base, leaving 2 bases not matched to a gene. The CDR3 is 13 amino acids. The CDR3 spells CSVGGTGSYEQYF. The CDR3 DNA sequence: TGCAGCGTTGGAGGGACAGGGTCCTACGAGCAGTACTTC.

The rearrangement joins TRBV9 to TRBJ2-1, with D uncertain. V was shortened by 0 bases and J by 5 bases, with 9 bases between the two germline ends. Germline CDR1 reads SGDLS; CDR2 reads YYNGEE. The CDR3 is made up of 14 amino acids. Here the CDR3 reads CASSVGFAHNEQFF. The CDR3 nucleotides are TGTGCCAGCAGCGTAGGATTCGCTCACAATGAGCAGTTCTTC.

J is TRBJ2-5 and V is TRBV6-6; weak D call: TRBD1 (5 bases). The V gene lost 2 bases and the J gene lost 5 bases, with 9 bases spanning the gap. CDR1 and CDR2 (germline): MNHNY, SVGAGI (reference sequence). The CDR3 totals 13 residues. CDR3: CASSYRRVETQYF. The DNA of the CDR3 is TGTGCCAGCAGTTACCGCAGGGTTGAGACCCAGTACTTC.

The V gene is TRBV20-1, the J gene TRBJ1-4, with D uncertain. The CDR3 has 13 amino acids. V shed 6 bases and J shed 0 bases, with 8 bases lying between them. The germline CDR1 and CDR2 sequences are DFQATT and SNEGSKA (reference sequence). The CDR3 bases are TGCAGTGCCCCGACGACAACTAATGAAAAACTGTTTTTT. Translating it yields CSAPTTTNEKLFF.

The chain joins TRBV6-5 to TRBJ2-1, with TRBD2 as a possible D gene (6 bases). CDR3 size: 17 residues. Germline lookup yields CDR1 MNHEY and CDR2 SVGAGI. Deletions cut 0 bases from V and 8 bases from J, with 20 bases between. The CDR3 spells CASSYSNRRRASDEQFF. The CDR3 region has the DNA TGTGCCAGCAGTTACTCTAATAGGCGGAGGGCCTCGGATGAGCAGTTCTTC.

This clonotype was detected ten times or more. The rearrangement uses TRBV29-1 and TRBJ2-2, with D unclear. Trimming cost V 2 bases and J 6 bases, with 7 bases left between them. This CDR3 has 12 amino acids. Germline V lookup: CDR1 SQVTM, CDR2 ANQGSEA. CDR3 nucleotides: TGCAGCGTTGAACGTCGCCCCGGGGAGCTGTTTTTT. Protein product: CSVERRPGELFF.

This clonotype has more than one count but fewer than ten. This chain connects TRBV27 to TRBJ2-5; no firm D call. V gave up 6 bases and J gave up 0 bases, with 8 bases separating them. CDR1 and CDR2 (germline): MNHEY, SMNVEV (reference sequence). The length of the CDR3 is 13 residues. The CDR3 DNA reads as TGTGCCAGCAGCCGAAAGTACCAAGAGACCCAGTACTTC. This encodes CASSRKYQETQYF.

This clonotype was seen only a few times. The chain recombines TRBV5-1 with TRBJ2-7; 8 bases agree with TRBD2. V was clipped by 4 bases and J by 3 bases; unmatched bases: 9. CDR1 is SGHRS, CDR2 YFSETQ, per germline. The CDR3 loop spans 15 amino acids. CDR3 sequence reads: CASSITTSGSYEQYF. The CDR3 bases are TGCGCCAGCAGCATCACTACTAGCGGAAGCTACGAGCAGTACTTC.

This chain joins TRBV7-2 and TRBJ2-3, with 7 bases identical to TRBD2. CDR1 and CDR2 (germline): SGHTA, FQGNSA. CDR3 length equals 17 residues. V shed 0 bases and J 0 bases; nucleotides not matched to a gene: 6. CDR3 residues: CASSLAGAGTSTDTQYF. The CDR3 DNA reads as TGTGCCAGCAGCTTAGCCGGAGCGGGAACTAGCACAGATACGCAGTATTTT.

By frequency in the sample, this clonotype is medium-sized. CDR3 nucleotide sequence: TGTGCCATCAGTGAGGGATTTAGAGATACGCAGTATTTT. It translates to CAISEGFRDTQYF. The rearrangement links TRBV10-3 to TRBJ2-3; D ambiguous. The V end lost 2 bases, the J end lost 5 bases, and 8 bases lay between the germline ends. CDR1 and CDR2 from the germline V gene are ENHRY and SYGVKD. The CDR3 contains 13 residues.

This clonotype has only a few counts. The chain carries TRBV20-1 and TRBJ2-1; D possibly corresponds to TRBD1 (6 bases). This CDR3 has 13 amino acids. V was pared by 6 bases and J by 3 bases, with 12 bases between. CDR1 is DFQATT and CDR2 is SNEGSKA in the germline V gene (reference sequence). The chain's CDR3 is CSASWTVYNEQFF. CDR3 nucleotide sequence: TGCAGTGCATCCTGGACAGTCTACAATGAGCAGTTCTTC.

The chain joins TRBV5-4 to TRBJ2-5; D is unresolved. This CDR3 has 17 amino acids. Trimming shortened V by 0 bases and J by 4 bases, and 19 bases separated the two germline ends. Germline-derived CDR1 and CDR2 are SGHNT and YYREEE (reference sequence). DNA for the CDR3: TGTGCCAGCAGCTTGGATCCGGGCCCCAGAGGCCGAGAGACCCAGTACTTC. Protein sequence: CASSLDPGPRGRETQYF. Combining the CDR3 with reference TRBV5-4 and TRBJ2-5 gives the whole variable domain ETGVTQSPTHLIKTRGQQVTLRCSSQSGHNTVSWYQQALGQGPQFIFQYYREEENGRGNFPPRFSGLQFPNYSSELNVNALELDDSALYLCASSLDPGPRGRETQYFGPGTRLLVL.